Here is one T cell receptor (beta chain) with its context. In the authors' workflow: The authors estimated nucleated cell counts from reference gene primer amplification. The assay was immunoSEQ multiplex PCR, and TCRdb's table has in-frame clones only and misses some. From that table come the V and J calls and clone size; the DNA was used to work out D and trimming. The sample yields approximately 240,000 clones, 70% to 85% seen once. The CDR3 runs to 14 residues. Germline CDR1 reads SNHLY; CDR2 reads FYNNEI. V was cut by 5 bases and J by 7 bases, with 12 bases left in between. The sample comes from a study of blood T cell repertoires in COVID-19. Study details: PBMCs, B-cell-depleted T cells, or T cells provided the cDNA or gDNA that made up the material.

The sequencing input was peripheral blood. This TCR derives from a woman older than 75 with active or convalescent COVID-19. The chain recombines TRBV2 with TRBJ1-6; D is unresolved. The CDR3 spells CASSSRDLNSPLHF. CDR3 sequence (DNA): TGTGCCAGCAGTAGCCGGGATCTAAATTCACCCCTCCACTTT.